Included here is one TCR beta chain sequence, with context. Authors' data handling: Estimated nucleated cell counts came from reference gene primer amplification. Sequencing was performed with immunoSEQ multiplex PCR; in TCRdb, only in-frame clones are kept and a portion is missing. V and J calls and clone size are as listed in that table; D and trimming were resolved from the DNA. The table shows some 220,000 clones, with under 85% occurring only once. This record belongs to a study of blood T cell repertoires in COVID-19. The germline V gene encodes CDR1 KGHDR and CDR2 SFDVKD. V trimming: 2 bases; J trimming: 0 bases; junction bases outside the gene matches: 5. This CDR3 is 18 amino acids long. Seattle's cohort entered during active infection and was followed longitudinally.

The chain employs TRBV24-1 and TRBJ2-1; TRBD2 matches at 11 bases. Specimen: peripheral blood. This clonotype was obtained from a woman aged 25 to 39 with COVID-19, enrolled during active disease. This CDR3 reads CATSDSLTSGSSYNEQFF. The DNA of the CDR3 is TGTGCCACCAGTGATTCCCTTACTAGCGGGAGCTCCTACAATGAGCAGTTCTTC.